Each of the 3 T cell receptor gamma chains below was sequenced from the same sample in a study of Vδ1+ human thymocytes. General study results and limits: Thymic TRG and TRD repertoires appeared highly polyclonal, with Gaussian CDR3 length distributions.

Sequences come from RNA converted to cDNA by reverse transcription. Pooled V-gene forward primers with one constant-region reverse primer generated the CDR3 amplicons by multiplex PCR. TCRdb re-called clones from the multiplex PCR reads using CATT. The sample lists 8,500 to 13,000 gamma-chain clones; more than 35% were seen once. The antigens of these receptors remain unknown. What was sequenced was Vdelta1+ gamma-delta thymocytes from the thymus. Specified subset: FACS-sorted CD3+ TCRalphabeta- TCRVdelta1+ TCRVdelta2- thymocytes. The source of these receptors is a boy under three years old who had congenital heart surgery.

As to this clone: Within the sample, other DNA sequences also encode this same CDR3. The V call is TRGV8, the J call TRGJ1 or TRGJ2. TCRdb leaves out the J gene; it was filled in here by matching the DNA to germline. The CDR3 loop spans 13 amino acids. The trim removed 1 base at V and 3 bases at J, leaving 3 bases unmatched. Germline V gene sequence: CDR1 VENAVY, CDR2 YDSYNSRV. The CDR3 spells CATWDRGYYKKLF. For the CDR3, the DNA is TGTGCCACCTGGGATAGAGGTTATTATAAGAAACTCTTT.

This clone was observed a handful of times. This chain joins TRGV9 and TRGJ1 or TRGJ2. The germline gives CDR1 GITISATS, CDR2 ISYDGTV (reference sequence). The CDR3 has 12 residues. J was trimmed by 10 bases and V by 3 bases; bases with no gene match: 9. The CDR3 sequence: CALWEPSRKKLF. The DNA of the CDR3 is TGTGCCTTGTGGGAGCCTTCCCGAAAGAAACTCTTT.

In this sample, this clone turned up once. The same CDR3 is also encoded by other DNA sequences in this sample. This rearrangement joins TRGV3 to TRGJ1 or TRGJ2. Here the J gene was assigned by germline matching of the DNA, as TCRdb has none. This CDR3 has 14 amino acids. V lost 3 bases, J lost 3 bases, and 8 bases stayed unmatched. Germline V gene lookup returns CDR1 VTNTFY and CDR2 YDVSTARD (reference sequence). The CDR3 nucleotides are TGTGCCACCTGGGACCGACCCCGTTATTATAAGAAACTCTTT. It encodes CATWDRPRYYKKLF.